The text below deals with one T cell receptor beta chain. The data stem from a study of blood T cell repertoires in COVID-19. Study context: PBMCs, B-cell-depleted T cells, or T cells were the source of the cDNA or gDNA that made up the material.

Authors' analysis steps: The assay estimated nucleated cells by amplifying reference gene primers. The method was immunoSEQ multiplex PCR; TCRdb's version includes in-frame clones alone and lacks a portion of them. V and J calls and clone size come straight from that table; D and trimming were deduced from the DNA. The sample lists 100,000 to 150,000 clones; approximately 87% were seen once. CDR3 length: 12 amino acids. CDR1 and CDR2 from the germline V gene are MNHNY and SVGAGI (reference sequence). Trimming removed 5 bases at V and 8 bases at J, with 12 bases between. This clonotype originated in a man aged 45 to 65 with acute or convalescent COVID-19. Sequenced sample: peripheral blood. The chain joins TRBV6-6 to TRBJ1-2, with D possibly TRBD1 on 6 matching bases. This CDR3 reads CASSPTGHGYTF. CDR3 DNA sequence: TGTGCCAGCAGTCCTACAGGGCACGGCTACACCTTC.